This TCR beta chain was documented in a study of response to subunit inactivated influenza vaccine. Study conclusions and caveats: It was the authors' suggestion that each seasonal influenza vaccination recruits few new T cells.

In this sample, this clonotype turned up a few times. Its antigen remains unknown. TCRdb reprocessed the RT-PCR reads via MiXCR and lists one record per CDR3 protein. The data hold over 150,000 distinct CDR3 sequences, with around 10% observed a single time. The germline V gene has CDR1 MNHNS and CDR2 SASEGT. This CDR3 has 13 amino acids. With 6 bases removed from V and 7 bases from J, the gap between germline ends came to 12 bases. The chain links TRBV6-1 to TRBJ2-2; D gene uncertain. The source is a man between 50 and 69 years old who received an inactivated influenza vaccine. Material: CD8+ T cells sorted from PBMCs, obtained about 23 months after vaccination. CDR3 nucleotides: TGTGCCAGCAGGCGACTGCTTGGCGGGGAGCTGTTTTTT. Its protein product is CASRRLLGGELFF.